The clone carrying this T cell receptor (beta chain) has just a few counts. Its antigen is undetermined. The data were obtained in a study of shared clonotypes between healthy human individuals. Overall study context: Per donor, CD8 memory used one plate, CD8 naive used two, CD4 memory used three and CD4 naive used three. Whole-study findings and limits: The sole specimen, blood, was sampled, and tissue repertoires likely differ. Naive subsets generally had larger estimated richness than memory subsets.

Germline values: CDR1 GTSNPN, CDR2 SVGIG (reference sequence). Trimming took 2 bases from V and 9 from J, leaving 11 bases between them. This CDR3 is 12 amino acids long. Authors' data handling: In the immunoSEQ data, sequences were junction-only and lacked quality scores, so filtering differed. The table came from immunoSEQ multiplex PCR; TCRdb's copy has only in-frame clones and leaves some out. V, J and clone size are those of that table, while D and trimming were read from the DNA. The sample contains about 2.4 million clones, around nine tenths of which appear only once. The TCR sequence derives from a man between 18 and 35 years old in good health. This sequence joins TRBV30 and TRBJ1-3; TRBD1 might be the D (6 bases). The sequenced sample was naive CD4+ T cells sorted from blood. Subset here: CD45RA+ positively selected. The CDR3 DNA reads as TGTGCCTGGAGTCTCCAGGGGTCCACCATATATTTT. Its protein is CAWSLQGSTIYF.